This T cell receptor (beta chain) was sequenced during a study of cytomegalovirus exposure and HLA in healthy donors. Looked up from germline, CDR1 is LNHDA and CDR2 is SQIVND (reference sequence). The V gene lost 5 bases and the J gene lost 3 bases, with 17 bases spanning the gap. The CDR3 totals 16 residues. Assay used: immunoSEQ multiplex PCR; TCRdb lists only in-frame clones, some missing. This table has 130,000 to 150,000 clones, just under 85% appearing once. The chain recombines TRBV19 with TRBJ1-5; possible D gene TRBD1, 5 bases. Material: PBMCs. The sequence came from a woman between 25 and 40 years old in good health and CMV-seronegative. The CDR3, as DNA: TGTGCCAGTAGTCGGGGGGAAGGAGGCCTCAATCAGCCCCAGCATTTT. It is translated as CASSRGEGGLNQPQHF.